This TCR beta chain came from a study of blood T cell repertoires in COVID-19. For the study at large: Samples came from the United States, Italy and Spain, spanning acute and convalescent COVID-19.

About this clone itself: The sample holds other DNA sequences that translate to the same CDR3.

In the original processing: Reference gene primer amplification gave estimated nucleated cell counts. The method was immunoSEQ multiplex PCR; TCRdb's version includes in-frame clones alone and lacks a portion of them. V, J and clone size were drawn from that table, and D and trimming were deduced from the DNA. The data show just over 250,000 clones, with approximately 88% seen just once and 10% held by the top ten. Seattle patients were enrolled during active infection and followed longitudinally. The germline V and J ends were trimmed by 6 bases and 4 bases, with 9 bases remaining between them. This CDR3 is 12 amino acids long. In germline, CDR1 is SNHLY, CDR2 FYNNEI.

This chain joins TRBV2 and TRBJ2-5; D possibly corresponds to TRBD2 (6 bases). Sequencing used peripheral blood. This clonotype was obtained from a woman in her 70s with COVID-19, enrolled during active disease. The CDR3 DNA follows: TGTGCCAGCAGGCGGGACTCAGAGACCCAGTACTTC. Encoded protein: CASRRDSETQYF.